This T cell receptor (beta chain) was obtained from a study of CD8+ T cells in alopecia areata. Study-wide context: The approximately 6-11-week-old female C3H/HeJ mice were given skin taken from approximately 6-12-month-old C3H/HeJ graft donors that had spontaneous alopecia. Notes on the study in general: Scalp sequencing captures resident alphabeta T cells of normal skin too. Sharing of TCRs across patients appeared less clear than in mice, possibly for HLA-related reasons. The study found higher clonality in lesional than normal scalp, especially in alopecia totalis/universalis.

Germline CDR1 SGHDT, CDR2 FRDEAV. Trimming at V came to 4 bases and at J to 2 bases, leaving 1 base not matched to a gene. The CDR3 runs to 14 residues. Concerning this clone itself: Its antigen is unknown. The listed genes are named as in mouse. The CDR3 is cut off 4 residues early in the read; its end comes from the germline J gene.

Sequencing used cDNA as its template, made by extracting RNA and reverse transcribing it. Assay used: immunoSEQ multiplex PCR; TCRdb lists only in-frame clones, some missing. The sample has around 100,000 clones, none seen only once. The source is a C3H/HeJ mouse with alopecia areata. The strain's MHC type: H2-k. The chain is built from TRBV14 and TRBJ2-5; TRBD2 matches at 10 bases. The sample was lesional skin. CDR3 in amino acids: CASSDWGVQDTQYF. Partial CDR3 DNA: TGTGCCAGCAGTGACTGGGGGGTCCAAGAC.